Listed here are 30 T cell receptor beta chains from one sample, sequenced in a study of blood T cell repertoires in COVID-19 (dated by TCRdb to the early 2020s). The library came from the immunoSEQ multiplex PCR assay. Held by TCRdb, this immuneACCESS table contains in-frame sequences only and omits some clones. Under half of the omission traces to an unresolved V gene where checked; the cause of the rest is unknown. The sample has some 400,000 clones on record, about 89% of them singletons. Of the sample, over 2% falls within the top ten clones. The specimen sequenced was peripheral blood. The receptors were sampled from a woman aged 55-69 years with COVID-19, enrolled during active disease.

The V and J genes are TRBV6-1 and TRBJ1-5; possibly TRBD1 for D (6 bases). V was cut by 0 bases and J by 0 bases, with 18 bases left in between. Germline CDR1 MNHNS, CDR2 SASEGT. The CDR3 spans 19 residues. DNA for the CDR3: TGTGCCAGCAGTGAAGCGAGGGGGATAACAGAATATAGCAATCAGCCCCAGCATTTT. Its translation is CASSEARGITEYSNQPQHF.

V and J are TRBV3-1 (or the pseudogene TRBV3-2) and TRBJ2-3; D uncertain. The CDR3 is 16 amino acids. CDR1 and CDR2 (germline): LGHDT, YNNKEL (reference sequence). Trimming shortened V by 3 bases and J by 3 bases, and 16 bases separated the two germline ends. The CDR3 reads CASSQPTPRRTDTQYF. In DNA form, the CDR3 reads TGTGCCAGCAGCCAGCCGACCCCCCGCAGGACAGATACGCAGTATTTT.

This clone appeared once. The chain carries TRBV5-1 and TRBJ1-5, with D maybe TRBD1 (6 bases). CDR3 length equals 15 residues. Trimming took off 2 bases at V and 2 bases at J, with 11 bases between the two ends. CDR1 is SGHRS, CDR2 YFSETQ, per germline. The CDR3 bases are TGCGCCAGCAGCTTTGGGGGCGAGGGCAATCAGCCCCAGCATTTT. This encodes CASSFGGEGNQPQHF.

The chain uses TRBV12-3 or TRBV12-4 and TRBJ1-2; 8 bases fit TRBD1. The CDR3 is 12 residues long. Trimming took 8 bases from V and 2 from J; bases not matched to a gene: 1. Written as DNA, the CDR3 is TGTGCCAGCGGGGACAGGAACTATGGCTACACCTTC. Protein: CASGDRNYGYTF.

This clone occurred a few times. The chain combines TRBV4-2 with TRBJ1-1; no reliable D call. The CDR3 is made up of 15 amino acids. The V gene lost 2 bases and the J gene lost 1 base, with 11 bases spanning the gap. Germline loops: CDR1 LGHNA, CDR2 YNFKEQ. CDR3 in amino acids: CASSQSYGENTEAFF. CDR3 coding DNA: TGTGCCAGCAGCCAAAGTTACGGGGAGAACACTGAAGCTTTCTTT.

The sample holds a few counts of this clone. The CDR3 nucleotides are TGTGCCAGTAGTGCGGGACTTTCGGCGTACAATGAGCAGTTCTTC. This codes for CASSAGLSAYNEQFF. The chain uses TRBV19 and TRBJ2-1; tentatively, D is TRBD2 (6 bases). V was pared by 5 bases and J by 4 bases, with 15 bases between. The CDR3 is made up of 15 amino acids. Germline-derived CDR1 and CDR2 are LNHDA and SQIVND (reference sequence). Looking up the rest from reference TRBV19 and TRBJ2-1 gives the full variable domain: DGGITQSPKYLFRKEGQNVTLSCEQNLNHDAMYWYRQDPGQGLRLIYYSQIVNDFQKGDIAEGYSVSREKKESFPLTVTSAQKNPTAFYLCASSAGLSAYNEQFFGPGTRLTVL.

The CDR3 here is CASSLFRGNTGELFF. CDR3 coding DNA: TGTGCCAGCAGTTTATTTAGGGGAAACACCGGGGAGCTGTTTTTT. The rearrangement uses TRBV28 and TRBJ2-2; the D gene is possibly TRBD1 (5 bases). V lost 1 base and J lost 2, with 8 bases in between. The germline gives CDR1 MDHEN, CDR2 SYDVKM. The CDR3 runs 15 residues.

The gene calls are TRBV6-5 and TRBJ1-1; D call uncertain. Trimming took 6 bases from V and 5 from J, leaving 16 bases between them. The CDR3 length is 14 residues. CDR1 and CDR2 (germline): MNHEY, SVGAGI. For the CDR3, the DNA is TGTGCCAGCAGCCCCGGGGAGGCGCAAACTGAAGCTTTCTTT. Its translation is CASSPGEAQTEAFF.

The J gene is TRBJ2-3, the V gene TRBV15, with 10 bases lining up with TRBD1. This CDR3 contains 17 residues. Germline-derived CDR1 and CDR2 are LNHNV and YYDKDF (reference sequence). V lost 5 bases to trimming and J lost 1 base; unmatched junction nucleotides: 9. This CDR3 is CATSQLGGQGGTDTQYF. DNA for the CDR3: TGTGCCACCAGCCAACTGGGCGGACAGGGGGGCACAGATACGCAGTATTTT.

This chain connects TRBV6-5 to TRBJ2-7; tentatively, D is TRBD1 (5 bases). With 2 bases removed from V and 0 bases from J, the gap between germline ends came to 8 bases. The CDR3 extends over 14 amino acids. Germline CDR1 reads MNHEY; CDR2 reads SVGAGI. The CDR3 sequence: CASSYQQGSYEQYF. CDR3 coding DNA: TGTGCCAGCAGTTACCAGCAGGGCTCCTACGAGCAGTACTTC.

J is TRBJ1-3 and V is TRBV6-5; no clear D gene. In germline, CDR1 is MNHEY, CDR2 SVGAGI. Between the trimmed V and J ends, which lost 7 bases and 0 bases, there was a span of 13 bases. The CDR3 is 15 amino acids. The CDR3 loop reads CASIAGSSSGNTIYF. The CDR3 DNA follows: TGTGCCAGCATCGCGGGCAGTTCCTCTGGAAACACCATATATTTT.

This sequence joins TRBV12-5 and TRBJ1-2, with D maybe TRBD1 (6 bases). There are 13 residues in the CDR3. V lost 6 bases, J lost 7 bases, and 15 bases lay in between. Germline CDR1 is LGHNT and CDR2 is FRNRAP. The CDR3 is CASGPQGLSGYTF. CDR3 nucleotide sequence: TGTGCTAGTGGACCCCAGGGGTTGAGTGGCTACACCTTC.

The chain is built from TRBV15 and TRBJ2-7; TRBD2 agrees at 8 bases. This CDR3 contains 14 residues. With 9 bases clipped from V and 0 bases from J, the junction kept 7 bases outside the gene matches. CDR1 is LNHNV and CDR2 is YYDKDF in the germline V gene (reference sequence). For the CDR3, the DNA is TGTGCCACGGACCGCGGGGGGACCTCCTACGAGCAGTACTTC. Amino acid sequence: CATDRGGTSYEQYF.

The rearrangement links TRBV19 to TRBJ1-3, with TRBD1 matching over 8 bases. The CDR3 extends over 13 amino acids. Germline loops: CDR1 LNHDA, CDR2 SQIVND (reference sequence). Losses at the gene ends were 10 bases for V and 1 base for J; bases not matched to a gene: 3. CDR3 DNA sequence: TGTGCCACTCGACAGGGGTCTGGAAACACCATATATTTT. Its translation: CATRQGSGNTIYF. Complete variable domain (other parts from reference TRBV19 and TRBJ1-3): DGGITQSPKYLFRKEGQNVTLSCEQNLNHDAMYWYRQDPGQGLRLIYYSQIVNDFQKGDIAEGYSVSREKKESFPLTVTSAQKNPTAFYLCATRQGSGNTIYFGEGSWLTVV.

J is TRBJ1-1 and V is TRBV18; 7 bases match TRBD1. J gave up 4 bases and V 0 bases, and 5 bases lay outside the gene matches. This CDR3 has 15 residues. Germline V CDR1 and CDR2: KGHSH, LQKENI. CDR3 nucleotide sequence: TGTGCCAGCTCACCACCCCTGGACAGGTTCACTGAAGCTTTCTTT. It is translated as CASSPPLDRFTEAFF.

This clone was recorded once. Here the CDR3 reads CASDRGSNQPQHF. The DNA of the CDR3 is TGTGCCAGTGACAGGGGTAGCAATCAGCCCCAGCATTTT. The J gene is TRBJ1-5, the V gene TRBV19, with 8 bases fitting TRBD1. After removal of 8 bases from V and 0 bases from J, the junction contained 0 bases not matched to a gene. Germline V CDR1 and CDR2: LNHDA, SQIVND (reference sequence). The CDR3 sequence is 13 residues long.

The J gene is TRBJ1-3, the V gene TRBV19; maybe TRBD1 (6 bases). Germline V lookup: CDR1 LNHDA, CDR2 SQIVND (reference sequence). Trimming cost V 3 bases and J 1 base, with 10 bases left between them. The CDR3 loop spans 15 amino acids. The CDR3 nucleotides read TGTGCCAGTAGTATTCAAGGGGGATCTGGAAACACCATATATTTT. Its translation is CASSIQGGSGNTIYF.

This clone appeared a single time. The CDR3, as DNA: TGTGCCAGCAGTGAGCGGTCAAATAATGAGCAGTTCTTC. It yields the protein CASSERSNNEQFF. V usage is TRBV25-1 and J usage is TRBJ2-1, with unresolved D. This CDR3 is built from 13 residues. Germline CDR1 is MGHDK and CDR2 is SYGVNS. The V and J ends lost 3 bases and 7 bases respectively, with 10 bases between them.

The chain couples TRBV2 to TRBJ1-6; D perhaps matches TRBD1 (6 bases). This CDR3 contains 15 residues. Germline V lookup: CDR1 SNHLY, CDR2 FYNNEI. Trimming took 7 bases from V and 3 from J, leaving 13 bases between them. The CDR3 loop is CASMDSLGYNSPLHF. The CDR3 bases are TGTGCCAGCATGGACAGCCTGGGCTATAATTCACCCCTCCACTTT.

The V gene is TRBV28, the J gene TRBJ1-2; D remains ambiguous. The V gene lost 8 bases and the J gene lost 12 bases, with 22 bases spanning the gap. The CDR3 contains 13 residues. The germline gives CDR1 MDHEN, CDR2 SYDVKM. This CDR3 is CASQSPGTSFHTF. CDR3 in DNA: TGTGCCAGCCAATCCCCAGGTACCTCTTTCCACACCTTC.

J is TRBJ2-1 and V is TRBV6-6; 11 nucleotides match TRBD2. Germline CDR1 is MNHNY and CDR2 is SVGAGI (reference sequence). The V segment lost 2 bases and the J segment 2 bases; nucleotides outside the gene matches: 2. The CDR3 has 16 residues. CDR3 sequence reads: CASSYGSGGAYNEQFF. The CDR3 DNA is TGTGCCAGCAGTTACGGTAGCGGGGGGGCCTACAATGAGCAGTTCTTC.

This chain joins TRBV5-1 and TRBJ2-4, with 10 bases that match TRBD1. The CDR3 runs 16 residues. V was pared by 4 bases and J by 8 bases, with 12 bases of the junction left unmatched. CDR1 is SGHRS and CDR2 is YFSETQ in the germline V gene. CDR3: CASSPDRGALGDIQYF. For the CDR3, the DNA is TGCGCCAGCAGCCCGGACAGGGGGGCCCTAGGGGACATTCAGTACTTC. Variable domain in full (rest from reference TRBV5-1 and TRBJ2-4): KAGVTQTPRYLIKTRGQQVTLSCSPISGHRSVSWYQQTPGQGLQFLFEYFSETQRNKGNFPGRFSGRQFSNSRSEMNVSTLELGDSALYLCASSPDRGALGDIQYFGAGTRLSVL.

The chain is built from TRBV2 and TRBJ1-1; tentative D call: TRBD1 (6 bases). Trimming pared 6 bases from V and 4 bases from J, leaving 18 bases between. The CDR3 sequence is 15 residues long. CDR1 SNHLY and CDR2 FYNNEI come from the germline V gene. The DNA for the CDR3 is TGTGCCAGCAGAGGGGGTTTGGTGGGGAGCACTGAAGCTTTCTTT. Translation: CASRGGLVGSTEAFF.

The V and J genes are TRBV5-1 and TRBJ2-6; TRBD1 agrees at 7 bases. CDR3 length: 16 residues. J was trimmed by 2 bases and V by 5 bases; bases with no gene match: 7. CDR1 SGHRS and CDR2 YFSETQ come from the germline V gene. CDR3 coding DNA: TGCGCCAGCAGGCCGAGGACAGGCCCTGGGGCCAACGTCCTGACTTTC. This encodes CASRPRTGPGANVLTF.

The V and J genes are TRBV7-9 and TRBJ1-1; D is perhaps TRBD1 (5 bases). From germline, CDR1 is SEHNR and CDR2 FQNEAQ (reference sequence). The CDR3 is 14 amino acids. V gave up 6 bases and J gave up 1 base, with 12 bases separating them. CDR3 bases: TGTGCCAGCAGTCGGGACTTTTGGAACACTGAAGCTTTCTTT. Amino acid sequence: CASSRDFWNTEAFF.

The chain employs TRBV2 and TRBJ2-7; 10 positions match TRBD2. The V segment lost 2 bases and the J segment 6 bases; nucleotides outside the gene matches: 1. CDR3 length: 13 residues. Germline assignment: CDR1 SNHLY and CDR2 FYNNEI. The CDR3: CASSERLAGEQYF. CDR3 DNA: TGTGCCAGCAGTGAAAGACTAGCGGGCGAGCAGTACTTC.

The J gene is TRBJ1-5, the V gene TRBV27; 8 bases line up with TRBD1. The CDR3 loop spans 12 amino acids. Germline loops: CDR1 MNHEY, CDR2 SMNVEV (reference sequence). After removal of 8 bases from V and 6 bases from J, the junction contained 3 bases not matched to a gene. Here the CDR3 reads CASGQGSQPQHF. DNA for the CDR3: TGTGCCAGCGGACAGGGAAGTCAGCCCCAGCATTTT.

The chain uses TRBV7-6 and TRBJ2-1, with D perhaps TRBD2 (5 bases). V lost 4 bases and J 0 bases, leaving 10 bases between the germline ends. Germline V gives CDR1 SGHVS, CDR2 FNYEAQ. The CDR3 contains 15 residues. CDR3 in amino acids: CASSSSGGSYNEQFF. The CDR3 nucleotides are TGTGCCAGCAGCTCAAGCGGTGGCTCCTACAATGAGCAGTTCTTC.

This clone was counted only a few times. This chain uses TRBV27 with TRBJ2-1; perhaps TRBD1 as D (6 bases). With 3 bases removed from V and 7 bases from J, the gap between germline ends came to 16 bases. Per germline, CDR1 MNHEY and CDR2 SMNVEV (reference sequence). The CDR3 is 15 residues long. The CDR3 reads CASSFSITGPNEQFF. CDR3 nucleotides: TGTGCCAGCAGTTTTTCGATTACAGGGCCAAATGAGCAGTTCTTC.

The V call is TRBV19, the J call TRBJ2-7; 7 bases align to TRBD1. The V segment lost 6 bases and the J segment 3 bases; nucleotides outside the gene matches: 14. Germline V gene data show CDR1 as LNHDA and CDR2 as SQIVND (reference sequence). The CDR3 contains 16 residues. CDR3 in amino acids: CASSFGGDSRYYEQYF. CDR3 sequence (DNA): TGTGCCAGTAGCTTCGGTGGGGACAGCCGCTACTACGAGCAGTACTTC.